This entry lists 2 T cell receptor beta chains sequenced from one sample in a study of T cell clonality in common variable immunodeficiency. Clones were read by immunoSEQ multiplex PCR, and TCRdb kept only the in-frame ones, dropping some. Singletons are absent from the sample, which has 35,000 to 50,000 clones. Sequenced: peripheral blood mononuclear cells. The receptor source for this set is a person between 18 and 75 years old in good health.

This clone was seen a few times. The CDR3 end lies 3 residues beyond the end of the read and is filled in from the germline J gene. V usage is TRBV18 and J usage is TRBJ1-2; maybe TRBD1 (6 bases). The CDR3 length is 15 residues. Germline V gene sequence: CDR1 KGHSH, CDR2 LQKENI. CDR3 amino acids: CASSPPLRTAGDYTF. The DNA read from the CDR3 is TGTGCCAGCTCACCACCGTTGAGGACAGCAGGCGAC.

Ten or more counts support this clone. CDR3 sequence reads: CAWSAWDRGEEKLFF. The CDR3 DNA, read in part, is TGTGCCTGGAGTGCATGGGACAGGGGCGAAGAAAAA. The gene calls are TRBV30 and TRBJ1-4; the match to TRBD1 covers 10 bases. The CDR3 end lies 3 residues beyond the end of the read and is filled in from the germline J gene. Germline loops: CDR1 GTSNPN, CDR2 SVGIG (reference sequence). The CDR3 totals 15 residues. V trimming: 1 base; J trimming: 8 bases; junction bases outside the gene matches: 7.